The 10 T cell receptor beta chains listed next were all sequenced from one sample in a study of blood T cell repertoires in COVID-19. Sequencing was performed with immunoSEQ multiplex PCR; in TCRdb, only in-frame clones are kept and a portion is missing. The data show about 160,000 clones, roughly 84% seen once. The specimen sequenced was peripheral blood. All receptors derive from a man older than 75 with COVID-19, enrolled during active disease.

The V call is TRBV6-5, the J call TRBJ1-2, with a weak D call TRBD1 (6 bases). The ends were cut back, 6 bases at V and 0 bases at J, with 11 bases in the middle. From germline, CDR1 is MNHEY and CDR2 SVGAGI. This CDR3 is 14 amino acids long. The CDR3 DNA is TGTGCCAGCAGGAATACAGGGTCTAACTATGGCTACACCTTC. Protein sequence: CASRNTGSNYGYTF.

The chain has TRBV6-5 and TRBJ2-7; 7 bases match TRBD1. Trimming removed 4 bases from V and 0 bases from J; junction bases left unmatched: 3. CDR1 MNHEY and CDR2 SVGAGI come from the germline V gene. This CDR3 is 14 amino acids long. The CDR3 DNA follows: TGTGCCAGCAGTTCCTGGGACAGCTCCTACGAGCAGTACTTC. Protein sequence: CASSSWDSSYEQYF.

This clone was seen a handful of times. V is TRBV6-5 and J is TRBJ1-1; 7 nucleotides agree with TRBD1. Germline-derived CDR1 and CDR2 are MNHEY and SVGAGI. This CDR3 has 13 amino acids. Trimming took 4 bases from V and 5 from J; bases not matched to a gene: 4. CDR3 coding DNA: TGTGCCAGCAGTTCTCAGGGGGTAACTGAAGCTTTCTTT. Translation: CASSSQGVTEAFF.

The CDR3 sequence: CASSLTQSDGYTF. The DNA of the CDR3 is TGTGCCAGCAGCTTAACCCAAAGCGATGGCTACACCTTC. V gene TRBV7-2 combines with J gene TRBJ1-2, with D uncertain. Deletions cut 2 bases from V and 6 bases from J, with 10 bases between. The CDR3 spans 13 residues. Germline V gene data show CDR1 as SGHTA and CDR2 as FQGNSA.

J is TRBJ2-2 and V is TRBV9; 7 positions match TRBD1. This CDR3 contains 15 residues. Trimming cost V 4 bases and J 5 bases; bases outside gene matches: 8. Germline-derived CDR1 and CDR2 are SGDLS and YYNGEE. CDR3 DNA: TGTGCCAGCAGCTCCAGGACAGGTTGGACCGGGGAGCTGTTTTTT. It specifies CASSSRTGWTGELFF.

The chain couples TRBV25-1 to TRBJ1-6; a weak D match, TRBD1 (5 bases). The CDR3 sequence is 16 residues long. Germline assignment: CDR1 MGHDK and CDR2 SYGVNS. Trimming shortened V by 1 base and J by 5 bases, and 12 bases separated the two germline ends. CDR3 sequence: CASSEWGEGDNSPLHF. As DNA, the CDR3 is TGTGCCAGCAGTGAATGGGGGGAAGGTGATAATTCACCCCTCCACTTT. The full variable domain, in which reference TRBV25-1 and TRBJ1-6 provide the parts outside the CDR3, is EADIYQTPRYLVIGTGKKITLECSQTMGHDKMYWYQQDPGMELHLIHYSYGVNSTEKGDLSSESTVSRIRTEHFPLTLESARPSHTSQYLCASSEWGEGDNSPLHFGNGTRLTVT.

Turning to this clone: Other DNA sequences in this specimen translate into the identical CDR3. The J gene is TRBJ1-5, the V gene TRBV18; weak D call: TRBD1 (6 bases). In germline, CDR1 is KGHSH, CDR2 LQKENI. This CDR3 has 14 amino acids. Between the trimmed V and J ends, which lost 3 bases and 1 base, there was a span of 7 bases. The CDR3 loop reads CASSPDRSNQPQHF. Written as DNA, the CDR3 is TGTGCCAGCTCACCCGACAGGAGCAATCAGCCCCAGCATTTT.

The chain links TRBV5-5 to TRBJ1-1, with 7 bases aligning to TRBD1. V was pared by 4 bases and J by 5 bases, with 11 bases of the junction left unmatched. The CDR3 has 15 residues. The germline V gene has CDR1 SGHKS and CDR2 YYEKEE (reference sequence). CDR3 residues: CASSPRLTGRTEAFF. In DNA, the CDR3 is TGTGCCAGCAGCCCTCGACTGACAGGGAGGACTGAAGCTTTCTTT. Drawing the rest from reference TRBV5-5 and TRBJ1-1, the complete variable domain is DAGVTQSPTHLIKTRGQQVTLRCSPISGHKSVSWYQQVLGQGPQFIFQYYEKEERGRGNFPDRFSARQFPNYSSELNVNALLLGDSALYLCASSPRLTGRTEAFFGQGTRLTVV.

The chain is built from TRBV3-1 (or the pseudogene TRBV3-2) and TRBJ1-1; D ambiguous. V lost 0 bases and J lost 10, with 12 bases in between. This CDR3 contains 13 residues. CDR1 LGHDT and CDR2 YNNKEL come from the germline V gene (reference sequence). The CDR3: CASSQDSEAPAFF. DNA for the CDR3: TGTGCCAGCAGCCAAGATTCCGAGGCCCCAGCTTTCTTT.

The rearrangement joins TRBV2 to TRBJ1-2; the match to TRBD1 covers 9 bases. The CDR3 has 15 residues. V trimming: 2 bases; J trimming: 7 bases; junction bases outside the gene matches: 8. Germline V gives CDR1 SNHLY, CDR2 FYNNEI. CDR3 sequence (DNA): TGTGCCAGCAGTGAAAGGACAGGGGAGGGTGGTGGCTACACCTTC. Its protein product is CASSERTGEGGGYTF. Full variable domain (outside the CDR3, taken from reference TRBV2 and TRBJ1-2): EPEVTQTPSHQVTQMGQEVILRCVPISNHLYFYWYRQILGQKVEFLVSFYNNEISEKSEIFDDQFSVERPDGSNFTLKIRSTKLEDSAMYFCASSERTGEGGGYTFGSGTRLTVV.